This record looks at one T cell receptor (beta chain) sequence and its context. Use of 60 Vbeta and 13 Jbeta primers characterized the PCR. Generated by immunoSEQ multiplex PCR, the TCRdb table keeps only in-frame clones and is missing some. This sample has about 160,000 clones, with approximately 85% found just once. The data originate from a study of cytomegalovirus exposure and HLA in healthy donors. Source material: PBMCs. The receptor comes from a man aged 50 to 59 in good health and CMV-seropositive.

The CDR3 DNA reads TGTGCCAGCAGCTTGACCGAGGGGGTGGTCGAGCAGTACTTC. It translates to CASSLTEGVVEQYF. V and J are TRBV28 and TRBJ2-7; a weak D match, TRBD1 (6 bases). The V gene's germline CDR1 is MDHEN and CDR2 SYDVKM. Between the trimmed V and J ends, which lost 6 bases and 6 bases, there was a span of 18 bases. CDR3 length: 14 amino acids.